This record covers a single T cell receptor (beta chain). For the second PCR, which ran for 7 to 11 cycles, a sample-barcoded 5' primer and a J-beta primer mix were used. A single record per CDR3 protein comes from TCRdb applying MiXCR to the 5' RACE reads. The repertoire holds around 870,000 distinct CDR3 sequences, with 29% as singletons. These data come from a study of blood T cells in healthy people across ages. The V gene end was trimmed by 7 bases and the J gene end by 4 bases; junction bases not matched to a gene: 11. Germline CDR1 is MNHNS and CDR2 is SASEGT. This CDR3 has 17 amino acids. The sequenced material came from blood. The clonotype was recovered from a woman older than 75 in good health. J is TRBJ1-4 and V is TRBV6-1; 11 bases fit TRBD1. CDR3 amino acids: CASKLRDRGDYNEKLFF. The CDR3 nucleotides read TGTGCCAGCAAGCTACGGGACAGGGGGGATTATAATGAAAAACTGTTTTTT.